Listed here are 13 T cell receptor beta chains from one sample, sequenced in a study of identical twins. A single record per CDR3 protein comes from TCRdb applying MiXCR to the 5' RACE reads. The sample records a few hundred thousand distinct CDR3 sequences, under 20% being singletons. The sample taken for sequencing was naive T cells sorted from blood. These receptors all stem from a man in his forties or fifties in good health.

This clonotype was seen a handful of times. The chain employs TRBV20-1 and TRBJ2-7; 12 bases line up with TRBD2. The germline V gene has CDR1 DFQATT and CDR2 SNEGSKA (reference sequence). The ends lost 3 bases at V and 5 bases at J; junction bases unmatched: 14. The CDR3 consists of 17 residues. The CDR3 spells CSASRSSASGGADEQYF. CDR3 in DNA: TGCAGTGCTAGCCGGAGTTCGGCTAGCGGGGGGGCCGACGAGCAGTACTTC.

The sample holds a few counts of this clonotype. The chain has TRBV7-2 and TRBJ1-2; D perhaps matches TRBD1 (5 bases). Germline-derived CDR1 and CDR2 are SGHTA and FQGNSA. V was shortened by 1 base and J by 5 bases, with 14 bases between the two germline ends. This CDR3 has 15 amino acids. CDR3: CASSLVTGASYGYTF. In nucleotides, the CDR3 is TGTGCCAGCAGCTTAGTTACAGGAGCCTCGTATGGCTACACCTTC.

This clonotype was detected many times. The J gene is TRBJ1-2, the V gene TRBV6-6; D not resolved. The CDR3 covers 12 residues. With 5 bases removed from V and 1 base from J, the gap between germline ends came to 5 bases. Per germline, CDR1 MNHNY and CDR2 SVGAGI (reference sequence). The CDR3 coding sequence is TGTGCCAGCAGTCCAGTTAACTATGGCTACACCTTC. The encoded protein is CASSPVNYGYTF.

This clonotype was detected only a few times. The rearrangement joins TRBV5-1 to TRBJ2-1; D is undetermined. V was trimmed by 0 bases and J by 5 bases, leaving 9 bases between them. The CDR3 spans 14 residues. Germline V CDR1 and CDR2: SGHRS, YFSETQ. The CDR3 here is CASSLVAGNNEQFF. DNA for the CDR3: TGCGCCAGCAGCTTGGTGGCAGGAAACAATGAGCAGTTCTTC.

This clonotype was counted between two and nine times. This chain links TRBV7-8 with TRBJ2-3; tentative D call: TRBD2 (5 bases). V lost 2 bases and J 1 base, leaving 10 bases between the germline ends. This CDR3 is built from 15 residues. Germline V gives CDR1 SGHVS, CDR2 FQNEAQ. The CDR3 DNA is TGTGCCAGCAGCTTACGGGAAATCCGCACAGATACGCAGTATTTT. It is translated as CASSLREIRTDTQYF.

The chain employs TRBV5-8 and TRBJ2-1, with 7 bases fitting TRBD2. The CDR3 totals 14 residues. Trimming at V came to 3 bases and at J to 3 bases, leaving 3 bases not matched to a gene. Germline CDR1 is SGHTS and CDR2 is YDEGEE. This chain's CDR3 is CASSYWEGYNEQFF. The CDR3 DNA is TGTGCCAGCAGCTATTGGGAGGGCTACAATGAGCAGTTCTTC.

The chain joins TRBV27 to TRBJ2-2; 8 positions match TRBD1. V gave up 4 bases and J gave up 0 bases; unmatched junction bases: 13. The CDR3 loop spans 19 amino acids. Germline CDR1 is MNHEY and CDR2 is SMNVEV (reference sequence). The CDR3 coding sequence is TGTGCCAGCAGTTCAACTGAAGAACCAGGGGGCCCGAACACCGGGGAGCTGTTTTTT. Translated, it gives CASSSTEEPGGPNTGELFF.

The CDR3 bases are TGTGCCAGCAGCTTCGGACTAGGGGACTACAATGAGCAGTTCTTC. It translates to CASSFGLGDYNEQFF. The V and J genes are TRBV5-4 and TRBJ2-1, with 7 bases fitting TRBD2. There are 15 residues in the CDR3. Per the germline V gene, CDR1 is SGHNT and CDR2 is YYREEE (reference sequence). Trimming took 2 bases from V and 3 from J; bases not matched to a gene: 5.

This clonotype was seen once. This chain uses TRBV7-9 with TRBJ2-7; D is perhaps TRBD2 (6 bases). Germline assignment: CDR1 SEHNR and CDR2 FQNEAQ (reference sequence). CDR3 size: 15 residues. Trimming removed 1 base at V and 2 bases at J, with 12 bases between. The CDR3 spells CASSLGSGRPYEQYF. CDR3 in DNA: TGTGCCAGCAGCTTAGGCAGCGGGCGCCCCTACGAGCAGTACTTC.

On this clonotype: A read error is possible here, since a much larger clone lies one base away. This sequence joins TRBV30 and TRBJ1-4; TRBD1 agrees at 7 bases. This CDR3 spans 14 amino acids. Looked up from germline, CDR1 is GTSNPN and CDR2 is SVGIG (reference sequence). CDR3 region: CAWSGGQFNVKLFF. In nucleotides, the CDR3 is TGTGCCTGGAGTGGGGGACAGTTTAATGTAAAACTGTTTTTT.

The table lists this clonotype with a few counts. The genes are TRBV7-2 and TRBJ2-7, with D unclear. V dropped 2 bases and J dropped 6 bases, with 8 bases sitting between them. The CDR3 loop spans 12 amino acids. From germline, CDR1 is SGHTA and CDR2 FQGNSA. The CDR3 coding sequence is TGTGCCAGCAGCTTAATGTCGGCCGAGCAGTACTTC. This codes for CASSLMSAEQYF.

The table lists this clonotype with many counts. The DNA of the CDR3 is TGCGCCAGCAGCATAGGACAGGGGGCAGACGAGCAGTACTTC. Amino acids: CASSIGQGADEQYF. The chain has TRBV5-1 and TRBJ2-7, with 11 bases aligning to TRBD1. With V trimmed by 4 bases and J by 5 bases, 5 bases remained unmatched. Germline CDR1 reads SGHRS; CDR2 reads YFSETQ. This CDR3 is built from 14 residues. Full variable domain (missing parts from reference TRBV5-1 and TRBJ2-7): KAGVTQTPRYLIKTRGQQVTLSCSPISGHRSVSWYQQTPGQGLQFLFEYFSETQRNKGNFPGRFSGRQFSNSRSEMNVSTLELGDSALYLCASSIGQGADEQYFGPGTRLTVT.

The rearrangement links TRBV7-6 to TRBJ2-2; 10 bases map to TRBD1. The germline gives CDR1 SGHVS, CDR2 FNYEAQ. The CDR3 is made up of 16 amino acids. Germline trimming cut 6 bases from V and 6 bases from J; bases unmatched to any gene: 10. The CDR3: CASSSWDRGPPGELFF. CDR3 nucleotide sequence: TGTGCCAGCAGTTCCTGGGACAGGGGACCCCCCGGGGAGCTGTTTTTT.